A single sample is the source of the 25 T cell receptor beta chains below, sequenced in a study of human T cells and chemical hapten exposure. The time point is: pre-sensitization, week 0. Treatment: therapeutic diphenylcyclopropenone sensitization with weekly scalp DPC. TCRdb used MiXCR to reprocess the RACE reads, holding one entry per CDR3 protein. The sample yields roughly 100,000 distinct CDR3 sequences, 8% to 10% seen once. This specimen was whole blood, taken in connection with sensitization to the hapten diphenylcyclopropenone (DPC). The receptors derive from a woman in her thirties or forties with alopecia areata. Some clones in this sample may be carry-over from other donors' samples.

This clonotype was found many times. This sequence joins TRBV6-2 or TRBV6-3 and TRBJ1-5; D may be TRBD1 (5 bases). V dropped 4 bases and J dropped 6 bases, with 10 bases sitting between them. The length of the CDR3 is 13 residues. Germline-derived CDR1 and CDR2 are MNHEY and SVGEGT. The CDR3 loop reads CASSLTGGQPQHF. DNA of the CDR3: TGTGCCAGCAGTTTAACAGGTGGTCAGCCCCAGCATTTT.

This clonotype has ten or more counts. This rearrangement joins TRBV7-2 to TRBJ2-5; D perhaps matches TRBD2 (5 bases). The CDR3 is 13 amino acids. CDR1 and CDR2 from the germline V gene are SGHTA and FQGNSA. V dropped 2 bases and J dropped 2 bases, with 6 bases sitting between them. The CDR3, as DNA: TGTGCCAGCAGCTTACAGCGGCAAGAGACCCAGTACTTC. It is translated as CASSLQRQETQYF.

A note on this clonotype: The missing conserved phenylalanine or tryptophan at the end of this CDR3 makes a read error likely. The CDR3 region has the DNA TGTGCCAGCAGCTTAGCCGGGACTAGCGGGGGTCGGGAGCAGTACATC. Encoded protein: CASSLAGTSGGREQYI. The V and J genes are TRBV7-8 and TRBJ2-7, with 14 bases identical to TRBD2. Germline V gene lookup returns CDR1 SGHVS and CDR2 FQNEAQ. V was pared by 0 bases and J by 7 bases, with 5 bases of the junction left unmatched. CDR3 length: 16 residues.

This clonotype has a count of ten or more. The CDR3 loop is CASSAAMNTEAFF. The CDR3 coding sequence is TGTGCCAGCAGCGCAGCGATGAACACTGAAGCTTTCTTT. The rearrangement links TRBV7-2 to TRBJ1-1; D is uncertain. Trimming pared 5 bases from V and 0 bases from J, leaving 7 bases between. Germline CDR1 reads SGHTA; CDR2 reads FQGNSA. The length of the CDR3 is 13 residues.

This clonotype has ten or more counts. The chain employs TRBV29-1 and TRBJ2-1, with 7 nucleotides matching TRBD1. The germline V gene has CDR1 SQVTM and CDR2 ANQGSEA. Germline trimming cut 4 bases from V and 3 bases from J; bases unmatched to any gene: 3. The CDR3 sequence is 13 residues long. The CDR3 DNA is TGCAGCGTTGCCGGGACAGTCTACAATGAGCAGTTCTTC. Encoded protein: CSVAGTVYNEQFF.

The V gene is TRBV4-3, the J gene TRBJ1-4, with D unclear. Germline V gene sequence: CDR1 LGHNA, CDR2 YSLEER. The CDR3 runs to 17 residues. V lost 0 bases and J lost 0, with 11 bases in between. CDR3 coding DNA: TGCGCCAGCAGCCAAGATCCGGGAGCTTCAACTAATGAAAAACTGTTTTTT. Translating gives CASSQDPGASTNEKLFF.

This clonotype has ten or more counts. The chain combines TRBV3-1 with TRBJ2-7; D uncertain. The CDR3 is 11 amino acids. The V gene's germline CDR1 is LGHDT and CDR2 YNNKEL (reference sequence). The V gene lost 4 bases and the J gene lost 6 bases, with 7 bases spanning the gap. In DNA form, the CDR3 reads TGTGCCAGCAGCCCTTTCCGCGAGCAGTACTTC. It encodes CASSPFREQYF.

This clonotype occurred a few times. The chain links TRBV29-1 to TRBJ2-1; 9 bases match TRBD2. Unmatched junction bases numbered 5, after V lost 7 bases and J lost 4 bases. Germline V CDR1 and CDR2: SQVTM, ANQGSEA. This CDR3 contains 13 residues. The CDR3 DNA follows: TGCAGCGCTGTGACTAGCGGTTACAATGAGCAGTTCTTC. Residues: CSAVTSGYNEQFF.

This clonotype has ten or more counts. The V and J genes are TRBV7-9 and TRBJ1-4; D is unclear. Germline CDR1 is SEHNR and CDR2 is FQNEAQ (reference sequence). The CDR3 runs 16 residues. V lost 1 base to trimming and J lost 0 bases, with 9 bases between them. The CDR3 DNA follows: TGTGCCAGCAGCTTAGGCGCGGGCGCAACTAATGAAAAACTGTTTTTT. This codes for CASSLGAGATNEKLFF.

This sequence joins TRBV5-5 and TRBJ2-7; 7 bases are shared with TRBD1. The CDR3 is 14 residues long. CDR1 is SGHKS, CDR2 YYEKEE, per germline (reference sequence). V shed 0 bases and J 2 bases; nucleotides not matched to a gene: 2. The CDR3: CASSLVGQAYEQYF. The CDR3, as DNA: TGTGCCAGCAGCTTGGTAGGACAGGCCTACGAGCAGTACTTC.

The sample holds a few counts of this clonotype. A read error may account for a junction end that differs from germline. The V and J genes are TRBV6-5 and TRBJ2-7; 9 bases are shared with TRBD1. Looked up from germline, CDR1 is MNHEY and CDR2 is SVGAGI. The CDR3 covers 13 residues. The CDR3, as DNA: TGTGCCAGCAGCCTGGGACAGGGAGGCGAGAAGTACTTC. Translated: CASSLGQGGEKYF.

This clonotype came up a few times. This chain links TRBV3-1 with TRBJ2-5, with D hard to call. The CDR3 length is 13 residues. Germline-derived CDR1 and CDR2 are LGHDT and YNNKEL (reference sequence). The V gene lost 0 bases and the J gene lost 6 bases, with 8 bases spanning the gap. Written as DNA, the CDR3 is TGTGCCAGCAGCCAAGAAGCCGGGCAGACCCAGTACTTC. It yields the protein CASSQEAGQTQYF.

The chain links TRBV3-1 to TRBJ1-4, with D possibly TRBD1 on 6 matching bases. Between the trimmed V and J ends, which lost 3 bases and 4 bases, there was a span of 15 bases. The CDR3 extends over 16 amino acids. Germline lookup yields CDR1 LGHDT and CDR2 YNNKEL (reference sequence). The CDR3 region is CASSQGLTGLNEKLFF. Here the CDR3 DNA reads TGTGCCAGCAGCCAGGGATTGACAGGCCTTAATGAAAAACTGTTTTTT.

The chain links TRBV5-4 to TRBJ1-1; unclear D gene. Trimming stripped 10 bases from V and 0 bases from J, with 19 bases between. Per the germline V gene, CDR1 is SGHNT and CDR2 is YYREEE (reference sequence). The CDR3 loop spans 15 amino acids. CDR3 sequence reads: CAGTPPGVMNTEAFF. The CDR3 DNA reads TGTGCCGGCACCCCCCCGGGCGTGATGAACACTGAAGCTTTCTTT.

The rearrangement uses TRBV19 and TRBJ2-3; D is undetermined. The CDR3 covers 17 residues. Per germline, CDR1 LNHDA and CDR2 SQIVND (reference sequence). V lost 5 bases, J lost 0 bases, and 18 bases lay in between. Written as DNA, the CDR3 is TGTGCCAGTAGTGCCCCGGCAGCACCACGTAGCACAGATACGCAGTATTTT. It codes for CASSAPAAPRSTDTQYF.

This clonotype was picked up a small number of times. This chain uses TRBV11-2 with TRBJ2-5; D unresolved. Between the trimmed V and J ends, which lost 3 bases and 0 bases, there was a span of 8 bases. The CDR3 length is 14 residues. The germline V gene has CDR1 SGHAT and CDR2 FQNNGV. The CDR3 DNA sequence: TGTGCCAGCAGCTTTACCCCCTACCAAGAGACCCAGTACTTC. The encoded protein is CASSFTPYQETQYF.

This clonotype was counted ten times or more. The genes are TRBV25-1 and TRBJ2-7; perhaps TRBD1 as D (5 bases). The germline V gene has CDR1 MGHDK and CDR2 SYGVNS. V was pared by 2 bases and J by 4 bases, with 15 bases between. CDR3 length equals 15 residues. The CDR3 nucleotides are TGTGCCAGCAGTGAAGAGGTCCTAGGGGCTTACGAGCAGTACTTC. Protein: CASSEEVLGAYEQYF.

Points on this clonotype: A single base separates this from a much larger clone, so it may be a read error. This chain links TRBV7-9 with TRBJ2-3, with 7 positions matching TRBD1. This CDR3 has 15 amino acids. Germline values: CDR1 SEHNR, CDR2 FQNEAQ (reference sequence). The CDR3 here is CASSATGKGTDAQYF. CDR3 coding DNA: TGTGCCAGCAGTGCGACAGGGAAGGGCACAGATGCGCAGTATTTT.

The CDR3 loop is CASSQVADTQYF. CDR3 nucleotide sequence: TGCGCCAGCAGCCAAGTTGCAGATACGCAGTATTTT. This chain connects TRBV4-1 to TRBJ2-3; no clear D. CDR1 is MGHRA, CDR2 YSYEKL, per germline. Trimming pared 1 base from V and 4 bases from J, leaving 3 bases between. The CDR3 is made up of 12 amino acids.

This clonotype occurred many times. The J gene is TRBJ2-5, the V gene TRBV7-3; D unclear. The CDR3 extends over 14 amino acids. V was trimmed by 5 bases and J by 4 bases, leaving 14 bases between them. CDR1 and CDR2 from the germline V gene are SGHTA and FQGTGA. Here the CDR3 reads CASSPPGLGETQYF. CDR3 in DNA: TGTGCCAGCAGCCCCCCCGGTTTAGGAGAGACCCAGTACTTC.

This clonotype was counted at least ten times. The chain carries TRBV18 and TRBJ2-3; 8 bases match TRBD1. Germline-derived CDR1 and CDR2 are KGHSH and LQKENI. Germline trimming cut 3 bases from V and 6 bases from J; bases unmatched to any gene: 8. This CDR3 contains 15 residues. The CDR3: CASSPRQGKLDTQYF. The CDR3 region has the DNA TGTGCCAGCTCACCCAGACAGGGGAAATTGGATACGCAGTATTTT.

Details on this clonotype: This may arise from a read error, as a much more abundant clone is one base away. This chain's CDR3 is CASTRYNEQFF. CDR3 bases: TGTGCCAGCACCCGTTACAATGAGCAGTTCTTC. The chain has TRBV7-2 and TRBJ2-1; D gene uncertain. The CDR3 spans 11 residues. The V end lost 7 bases, the J end lost 4 bases, and 5 bases lay between the germline ends. CDR1 and CDR2 (germline): SGHTA, FQGNSA.

This clonotype was counted at least ten times. The chain couples TRBV3-1 to TRBJ2-1; no clear D. The CDR3 extends over 12 amino acids. Trimming left V 4 bases short and J 10 bases short, with 11 bases between. CDR1 is LGHDT, CDR2 YNNKEL, per germline (reference sequence). The CDR3 loop reads CASSRNDGEQFF. The CDR3 coding sequence is TGTGCCAGCAGCCGAAACGATGGAGAGCAGTTCTTC.

This clonotype has at least ten counts. This chain uses TRBV18 with TRBJ2-6; the match to TRBD1 covers 9 bases. The CDR3 covers 19 residues. The ends lost 6 bases at V and 0 bases at J; junction bases unmatched: 12. CDR1 and CDR2 from the germline V gene are KGHSH and LQKENI. For the CDR3, the DNA is TGTGCCAGCTCTGCATTCCCGGGACAGGGAACCTCTGGGGCCAACGTCCTGACTTTC. The encoded protein is CASSAFPGQGTSGANVLTF.

The chain is built from TRBV27 and TRBJ1-4, with D perhaps matching TRBD1 (6 bases). Germline CDR1 reads MNHEY; CDR2 reads SMNVEV (reference sequence). The CDR3 spans 16 residues. V lost 5 bases to trimming and J lost 5 bases, with 18 bases between them. The CDR3 spells CASSLNRVWTNEKLFF. The CDR3, as DNA: TGTGCCAGCAGTCTCAACAGGGTTTGGACGAATGAAAAACTGTTTTTT.